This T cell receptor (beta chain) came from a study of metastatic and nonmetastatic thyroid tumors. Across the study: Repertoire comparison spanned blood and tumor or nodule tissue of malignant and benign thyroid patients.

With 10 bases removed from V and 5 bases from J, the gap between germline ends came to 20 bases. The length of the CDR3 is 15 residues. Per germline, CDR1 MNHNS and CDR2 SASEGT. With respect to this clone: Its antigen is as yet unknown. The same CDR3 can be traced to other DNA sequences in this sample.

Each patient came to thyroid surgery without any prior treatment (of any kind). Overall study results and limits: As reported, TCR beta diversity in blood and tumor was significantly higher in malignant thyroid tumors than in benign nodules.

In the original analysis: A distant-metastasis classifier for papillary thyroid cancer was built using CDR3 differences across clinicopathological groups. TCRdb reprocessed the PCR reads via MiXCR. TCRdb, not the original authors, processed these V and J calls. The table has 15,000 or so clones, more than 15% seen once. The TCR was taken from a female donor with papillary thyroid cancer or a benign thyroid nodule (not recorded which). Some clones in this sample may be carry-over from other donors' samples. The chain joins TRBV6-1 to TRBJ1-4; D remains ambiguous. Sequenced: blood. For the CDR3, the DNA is TGTGCCACCCGAGTCCCACTGCTGGAAAATGAAAAACTGTTTTTT. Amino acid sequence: CATRVPLLENEKLFF.